This T cell receptor (beta chain) was recovered during a study of OX40 agonist ivuxolimab in advanced cancers. For context, the study as a whole: Ivuxolimab was a fully human IgG2 agonistic monoclonal antibody targeting the costimulatory receptor OX40 (CD134). Intravenous ivuxolimab was administered to patients every 2 weeks at six dose levels: 0.01, 0.1, 0.3, 1.5, 3 and 10 mg/kg. Of the approximately 54 dose-escalation patients, hepatocellular carcinoma was present in approximately 20, melanoma in roughly 15, renal cell carcinoma in 9 and head and neck cancer in 9. In the dose-escalation cohort, 70% to 85% of patients were male, and the mean age was about 55 years, with a range of roughly 20 to 80. Prior anti-PD-1, anti-PD-L1 or anti-CTLA-4 therapy was permitted, and checkpoint inhibitors had been received by about 36% of dose-escalation patients. Three dose-escalation patients achieved partial responses, one with hepatocellular carcinoma and two with cutaneous melanoma. Peripheral TCRbeta sequencing aimed to test whether ivuxolimab altered TCR sequence diversity and caused clonal T-cell expansion. The paper describes the monotherapy dose-escalation part (N ≈ 49 patients) of the phase I trial of ivuxolimab. Overall study results and their limits: The antigen specificity of the peripheral T cells that underwent clonal expansion was not determined. After ivuxolimab, more expanded clones were found on average in CD8+ T cells than in CD4+ T cells. Low levels of normalized T-cell clonal expansion were also seen in some nonresponding patients. Clonal expansion of both CD4+ and CD8+ blood T cells was observed from baseline to week 6 at doses 0.1 to 3.0 mg/kg. Partial responders in the 0.1-3.0 mg/kg groups had among the lowest normalized peripheral clonal expansion, especially among CD8+ T cells.

Patients with autoimmune disease history or receiving systemic immunosuppression were excluded from the trial. Peripheral blood for TCR sequencing was collected from all dose cohorts at baseline, on cycle 4 day 1, and on cycle 7 day 1. The samples were taken from a phase I, first-in-human, multicenter, open-label dose-escalation trial of ivuxolimab. Adults with locally advanced or metastatic head and neck squamous cell, hepatocellular, melanoma or renal cell carcinoma were enrolled in the trial. Before TCR sequencing, CD4+ T cells and CD8+ T cells from peripheral blood were sorted into separate populations. Inclusive of the bounding cysteine and phenylalanine, the CDR3 is 15 residues long. Only the CDR3 DNA stays, 45 bases, in frame from base 1. CDR1 ENHRY and CDR2 SYGVKD were looked up in the germline V gene. The junction carries 12 bases between V and J, which are trimmed by 2 bases and 2 bases respectively.

For sequencing of the TCRbeta CDR3 region, genomic DNA was extracted from the sorted cells. TCRbeta CDR3 regions were sequenced using the immunoSEQ Assay. TCRdb mirrors the immuneACCESS table, restricted to in-frame sequences. Some clones are absent from its copies; in checked studies, under half trace to an unresolved V gene, and the reason for the others is unknown. The table for this sample lists 50,000 to 75,000 clones; about 90% of them were counted only once. The ten largest make up approximately 5.2% of the sample. With respect to this clone: Its antigen specificity is not known. Base qualities were left out, and no much larger clone turns up one base away.

This chain is built from TRBV10-3 and TRBJ1-2, and TRBD1 may be the D gene, going by 6 matching bases. Source: CD4+ or CD8+ T cells sorted from blood, taken in a trial of the OX40 agonist ivuxolimab. This receptor was obtained from an adult with an advanced solid tumor such as melanoma, head and neck, liver or kidney cancer. The CDR3 has the sequence CAISERGDINYGYTF. The nucleotide sequence is TGTGCCATCAGTGAGCGGGGGGACATCAACTATGGCTACACCTTC.